Listed below are T cell receptor beta chains from one sample, sequenced in a study of blood T cell repertoires in COVID-19. Sequencing used immunoSEQ multiplex PCR; TCRdb keeps in-frame clones, though not all of them. The sample has 160,000 or so clones, approximately 91% seen once. The sample was peripheral blood. Receptors were obtained from a man in his late teens or twenties with acute or convalescent COVID-19. Both conserved end residues are part of each CDR3. The D gene is left open where the match is weak. Clone size is not always given. Where it is, it says once, few, many or a class for expanded clones.

cdr3_aa: CASSRFGGGAGANVLTF; cdr3_nt: TGTGCCAGCAGCCGTTTCGGGGGGGGCGCTGGGGCCAACGTCCTGACTTTC; cdr3_length: 17; v_call: TRBV5-5; j_call: TRBJ2-6; clone_size: -; d_call: TRBD2
cdr3_aa: CASSDPFRTVTGELFF; cdr3_nt: TGCGCCAGCAGTGACCCGTTCAGGACAGTGACCGGGGAGCTGTTTTTT; cdr3_length: 16; v_call: TRBV10-1; j_call: TRBJ2-2; clone_size: -; d_call: -
cdr3_aa: CASRRTGTNTIYF; cdr3_nt: TGTGCCAGCCGTCGGACAGGGACGAACACCATATATTTT; cdr3_length: 13; v_call: TRBV19; j_call: TRBJ1-3; clone_size: once; d_call: TRBD1
cdr3_aa: CASRFLQGRYYEQYF; cdr3_nt: TGTGCAAGTCGCTTTTTACAGGGGCGCTACTACGAGCAGTACTTC; cdr3_length: 15; v_call: TRBV12-2; j_call: TRBJ2-7; clone_size: -; d_call: -
cdr3_aa: CASSPTRSTEAFF; cdr3_nt: TGTGCCAGCAGCCCTACCCGGTCCACTGAAGCTTTCTTT; cdr3_length: 13; v_call: TRBV11-2; j_call: TRBJ1-1; clone_size: -; d_call: -
cdr3_aa: CASSLDRGEQFF; cdr3_nt: TGCGCCAGCAGCTTGGACAGGGGTGAGCAGTTCTTC; cdr3_length: 12; v_call: TRBV5-1; j_call: TRBJ2-1; clone_size: -; d_call: TRBD1
cdr3_aa: CASKDSGRGEGELFF; cdr3_nt: TGCGCCAGCAAGGATAGCGGGAGAGGAGAAGGGGAGCTGTTTTTT; cdr3_length: 15; v_call: TRBV5-1; j_call: TRBJ2-2; clone_size: -; d_call: TRBD2
cdr3_aa: CASSQGVGGEKLFF; cdr3_nt: TGTGCCAGCAGCCAAGGTGTGGGGGGTGAAAAACTGTTTTTT; cdr3_length: 14; v_call: TRBV4-2; j_call: TRBJ1-4; clone_size: once; d_call: -
cdr3_aa: CSAIAGTQYF; cdr3_nt: TGCAGTGCGATAGCGGGTACGCAGTATTTT; cdr3_length: 10; v_call: TRBV20-1; j_call: TRBJ2-3; clone_size: -; d_call: TRBD2
cdr3_aa: CASSWDDRAGNTIYF; cdr3_nt: TGTGCCAGCAGCTGGGATGACAGGGCTGGAAACACCATATATTTT; cdr3_length: 15; v_call: TRBV11-2; j_call: TRBJ1-3; clone_size: few; d_call: TRBD1
cdr3_aa: CASRINTGELFF; cdr3_nt: TGTGCCAGCAGAATAAACACCGGGGAGCTGTTTTTT; cdr3_length: 12; v_call: TRBV6-5; j_call: TRBJ2-2; clone_size: -; d_call: -
cdr3_aa: CASKPGGNEKLFF; cdr3_nt: TGTGCCAGCAAGCCTGGAGGTAATGAAAAACTGTTTTTT; cdr3_length: 13; v_call: TRBV6-6; j_call: TRBJ1-4; clone_size: -; d_call: -
cdr3_aa: CASSPLVNTEAFF; cdr3_nt: TGTGCCAGCAGCCCCCTTGTGAACACTGAAGCTTTCTTT; cdr3_length: 13; v_call: TRBV9; j_call: TRBJ1-1; clone_size: -; d_call: -
cdr3_aa: CASSLGTGGLNTEAFF; cdr3_nt: TGTGCCAGCAGCTTGGGGACAGGGGGCCTGAACACTGAAGCTTTCTTT; cdr3_length: 16; v_call: TRBV11-2; j_call: TRBJ1-1; clone_size: -; d_call: TRBD1
cdr3_aa: CASSGRGAGGPTDTQYF; cdr3_nt: TGTGCCAGCAGCGGACGTGGGGCAGGGGGCCCCACAGATACGCAGTATTTT; cdr3_length: 17; v_call: TRBV2; j_call: TRBJ2-3; clone_size: -; d_call: TRBD1
cdr3_aa: CASSLAGGSGNTIYF; cdr3_nt: TGTGCCAGCAGCTTAGCAGGGGGCTCTGGAAACACCATATATTTT; cdr3_length: 15; v_call: TRBV7-9; j_call: TRBJ1-3; clone_size: -; d_call: -